This T cell receptor (beta chain) appears in the sequencing data of a study of T-cell memory formation after mild COVID-19. In the study overall: Largely, the TCR clusters proved donor specific.

General study results and limits: Contracting CD4+ clones sat mainly in CM and EM; CD8+ in EMRA.

Germline CDR1 SGHTA, CDR2 FQGTGA. The CDR3 totals 15 residues. V was trimmed by 5 bases and J by 9 bases, leaving 20 bases between them. This clonotype was seen a handful of times. Antigen unknown. MiXCR, applied by TCRdb to the 5' RACE reads, yields one record per CDR3 protein. This sample yields approximately 500,000 distinct CDR3 sequences, of which roughly 25% are seen a single time; 9.5% to 15% belongs to the top ten. This TCR was recovered from an adult woman who had mild COVID-19 (a few samples of this study predate the infection). Cell type and time point are not known. Material for sequencing was PBMCs or a T cell subset sorted from them (not recorded which). The chain has TRBV7-3 and TRBJ2-1; no clear D gene. CDR3 amino acids: CASSPRPDAVSEQFF. The CDR3 DNA follows: TGTGCCAGCAGCCCCCGACCAGATGCCGTTAGTGAGCAGTTCTTC.